This section outlines one T cell receptor (beta chain) sequence together with its context. TCRdb processed the reads anew with MiXCR; each CDR3 protein has one entry. Here the sample spans fewer than 300,000 distinct CDR3 sequences, roughly 23% being singletons. This sample was included in a study of T cell repertoires in cytomegalovirus infection. The CDR3 is made up of 14 amino acids. Germline loops: CDR1 MDHEN, CDR2 SYDVKM. Trimming shortened V by 2 bases and J by 1 base, and 8 bases separated the two germline ends. The sample consisted of PBMCs. The J gene is TRBJ1-1, the V gene TRBV28; D ambiguous. The origin of this receptor is a human donor in good health (CMV status not recorded). Some clones in this sample may be carry-over from other donors' samples. The CDR3 DNA follows: TGTGCCAGCAGTTTACCCCCGACGAACACTGAAGCTTTCTTT. Encoded protein: CASSLPPTNTEAFF.